Following are 17 T cell receptor beta chains from one sample sequenced in a study of Ad26.COV2.S vaccination and SARS-CoV-2 variants. As for treatment: around 19 received Ad26.COV2.S at low or high dose, single or two shots; roughly five received placebo; per-sample allocation not given. Sampling occurred on day 63 after the first vaccine or placebo injection. Clones were read by immunoSEQ multiplex PCR, and TCRdb kept only the in-frame ones, dropping some. The sample contains around 300,000 clones, 75% to 90% of which appear only once. This specimen was peripheral blood, taken in a trial of Ad26.COV2.S vaccine versus placebo. The receptors shown here come from a person between 18 and 60 years old who received the Ad26.COV2.S COVID-19 vaccine or a placebo.

The V gene is TRBV6-6, the J gene TRBJ1-1, with 12 bases identical to TRBD1. CDR1 and CDR2 (germline): MNHNY, SVGAGI (reference sequence). The CDR3 is 16 residues long. V shed 7 bases, J shed 4 bases, and the junction held 10 bases outside the gene matches. CDR3 in amino acids: CASIPGQGAPGTEAFF. CDR3 nucleotide sequence: TGTGCCAGCATTCCGGGACAGGGGGCGCCGGGCACTGAAGCTTTCTTT.

This sequence joins TRBV4-2 and TRBJ2-3; 7 bases are a match to TRBD2. Germline lookup yields CDR1 LGHNA and CDR2 YNFKEQ. Germline trimming cut 0 bases from V and 1 base from J; bases unmatched to any gene: 4. The CDR3 has 16 residues. CDR3 residues: CASSQERLARTDTQYF. The CDR3 region has the DNA TGTGCCAGCAGCCAAGAAAGACTAGCCCGCACAGATACGCAGTATTTT.

V gene TRBV11-3 combines with J gene TRBJ2-2; tentatively, D is TRBD2 (6 bases). Between the trimmed V and J ends, which lost 1 base and 3 bases, there was a span of 9 bases. This CDR3 is built from 15 residues. Germline assignment: CDR1 SGHNT and CDR2 YENEEA. The CDR3 region is CASSLGGIYTGELFF. The CDR3 nucleotides are TGTGCCAGCAGCTTAGGCGGGATATACACCGGGGAGCTGTTTTTT.

The V gene is TRBV24-1, the J gene TRBJ2-3, with TRBD1 as a possible D gene (6 bases). The CDR3 extends over 16 amino acids. V was pared by 4 bases and J by 3 bases, with 16 bases between. CDR1 KGHDR and CDR2 SFDVKD come from the germline V gene. The CDR3 region has the DNA TGTGCCACCAGTGACCGTCGGCCTCAGGGGACAGATACGCAGTATTTT. Amino acids: CATSDRRPQGTDTQYF.

CDR3 DNA: TGTGCCTGGAGTCGCTCCTCAATCCGGGATTATAGCAATCAGCCCCAGCATTTT. Translation gives CAWSRSSIRDYSNQPQHF. This chain uses TRBV30 with TRBJ1-5; the D is unclear. This CDR3 region has 18 residues. From germline, CDR1 is GTSNPN and CDR2 SVGIG (reference sequence). Trimming removed 2 bases from V and 0 bases from J, with 20 bases in between.

V is TRBV3-1 (or the pseudogene TRBV3-2) and J is TRBJ2-1, with D unresolved. CDR3 length equals 17 residues. The germline V gene has CDR1 LGHDT and CDR2 YNNKEL (reference sequence). V was shortened by 4 bases and J by 3 bases, with 19 bases between the two germline ends. The CDR3 DNA sequence: TGTGCCAGCAGCCCCTTATTTAGTCACCGCGGCTACAATGAGCAGTTCTTC. Translation gives CASSPLFSHRGYNEQFF.

This clone was observed once. The chain has TRBV27 and TRBJ1-3; D ambiguous. The length of the CDR3 is 17 residues. V gave up 5 bases and J gave up 0 bases, with 17 bases separating them. Germline CDR1 reads MNHEY; CDR2 reads SMNVEV (reference sequence). The CDR3 sequence is CASSHSPYGLSGNTIYF. In DNA, the CDR3 is TGTGCCAGCAGTCACTCCCCATACGGCCTCTCTGGAAACACCATATATTTT.

The V and J genes are TRBV7-6 and TRBJ1-2; 10 bases fit TRBD1. This CDR3 has 16 residues. CDR1 is SGHVS, CDR2 FNYEAQ, per germline. V shed 7 bases, J shed 7 bases, and the junction held 15 bases outside the gene matches. DNA for the CDR3: TGTGCCAGCAACTACACCCAACCGGGACAGGGGTCTGGCTACACCTTC. It encodes CASNYTQPGQGSGYTF.

The chain carries TRBV18 and TRBJ1-1; 7 bases line up with TRBD1. CDR3 length equals 15 residues. The trim removed 3 bases at V and 7 bases at J, leaving 11 bases unmatched. Germline CDR1 is KGHSH and CDR2 is LQKENI. The CDR3 reads CASSPFTVGQYEAFF. CDR3 in DNA: TGTGCCAGCTCACCGTTCACCGTGGGACAGTATGAAGCTTTCTTT.

The chain recombines TRBV11-2 with TRBJ2-5; D is unclear. CDR3 length: 12 residues. Between the trimmed V and J ends, which lost 6 bases and 2 bases, there was a span of 7 bases. Germline V gene data show CDR1 as SGHAT and CDR2 as FQNNGV. The DNA of the CDR3 is TGTGCCAGCAGTTCTCATCAAGAGACCCAGTACTTC. It specifies CASSSHQETQYF. The full variable domain, completed using reference TRBV11-2 and TRBJ2-5, is EAGVAQSPRYKIIEKRQSVAFWCNPISGHATLYWYQQILGQGPKLLIQFQNNGVVDDSQLPKDRFSAERLKGVDSTLKIQPAKLEDSAVYLCASSSHQETQYFGPGTRLLVL.

The rearrangement links TRBV28 to TRBJ1-6, with 8 bases aligning to TRBD1. V lost 3 bases, J lost 10 bases, and 5 bases stayed unmatched. CDR1 and CDR2 (germline): MDHEN, SYDVKM. The CDR3 runs to 14 residues. CDR3 DNA: TGTGCCAGCAGTTTGGGACAGGTATCATCACCCCTCCACTTT. It translates to CASSLGQVSSPLHF.

The J gene is TRBJ1-2, the V gene TRBV7-6; TRBD1 matches at 8 bases. The germline V gene has CDR1 SGHVS and CDR2 FNYEAQ. CDR3 length: 14 amino acids. V trimming: 4 bases; J trimming: 8 bases; junction bases outside the gene matches: 9. CDR3: CASSSLGTGNGYTF. CDR3 DNA: TGTGCCAGCAGCTCTCTGGGGACAGGAAACGGCTACACCTTC. Variable domain in full (rest from reference TRBV7-6 and TRBJ1-2): GAGVSQSPRYKVTKRGQDVALRCDPISGHVSLYWYRQALGQGPEFLTYFNYEAQQDKSGLPNDRFSAERPEGSISTLTIQRTEQRDSAMYRCASSSLGTGNGYTFGSGTRLTVV.

The chain has TRBV28 and TRBJ1-1, with unresolved D. Trimming left V 4 bases short and J 3 bases short, with 12 bases between. In germline, CDR1 is MDHEN, CDR2 SYDVKM. The CDR3 spans 14 residues. The CDR3 region has the DNA TGTGCCAGCAGTTGGACGGCCACCTACACTGAAGCTTTCTTT. This gives the protein CASSWTATYTEAFF.

In DNA form, the CDR3 reads TGCGCCAGCAGCCAAGGTTGGGAGGGGACTCAGGATTATGGCTACACCTTC. Protein sequence: CASSQGWEGTQDYGYTF. This rearrangement joins TRBV4-1 to TRBJ1-2; TRBD1 is a possible D gene (5 bases). This CDR3 comprises 17 residues. Between the trimmed V and J ends, which lost 1 base and 5 bases, there was a span of 20 bases. Germline CDR1 is MGHRA and CDR2 is YSYEKL.

V and J are TRBV29-1 and TRBJ1-1; D call uncertain. The CDR3 sequence is 11 residues long. Germline values: CDR1 SQVTM, CDR2 ANQGSEA. V was cut by 5 bases and J by 1 base, with 5 bases left in between. DNA of the CDR3: TGCAGCGTTATGGGGAACACTGAAGCTTTCTTT. As protein: CSVMGNTEAFF. The full variable domain, rest sourced from reference TRBV29-1 and TRBJ1-1, is SAVISQKPSRDICQRGTSLTIQCQVDSQVTMMFWYRQQPGQSLTLIATANQGSEATYESGFVIDKFPISRPNLTFSTLTVSNMSPEDSSIYLCSVMGNTEAFFGQGTRLTVV.

This chain joins TRBV5-8 and TRBJ1-5; D unclear. Deletions cut 2 bases from V and 1 base from J, with 7 bases between. Germline lookup yields CDR1 SGHTS and CDR2 YDEGEE. CDR3 length equals 14 residues. The chain's CDR3 is CASSFWGSNQPQHF. The CDR3 DNA is TGTGCCAGCAGCTTCTGGGGAAGCAATCAGCCCCAGCATTTT. The full variable domain, in which reference TRBV5-8 and TRBJ1-5 provide the parts outside the CDR3, is EAGVTQSPTHLIKTRGQQATLRCSPISGHTSVYWYQQALGLGLQFLLWYDEGEERNRGNFPPRFSGRQFPNYSSELNVNALELEDSALYLCASSFWGSNQPQHFGDGTRLSIL.

The rearrangement links TRBV6-5 to TRBJ2-2; no definite D call. The germline V and J ends were trimmed by 10 bases and 3 bases, with 15 bases remaining between them. Per the germline V gene, CDR1 is MNHEY and CDR2 is SVGAGI. The CDR3 is made up of 14 amino acids. The CDR3 region has the DNA TGTGCCACATCTCAAACTCGGGACACCGGGGAGCTGTTTTTT. This translates into CATSQTRDTGELFF.